These T cell receptor beta chains were read from a single sample in a study of cytomegalovirus exposure and HLA in healthy donors. Assay: immunoSEQ multiplex PCR; the TCRdb copy retains only in-frame clones and omits some. The data hold about 190,000 clones, with around four fifths observed a single time. The sample was PBMCs. These receptors came from a middle-aged man in good health and CMV-seropositive. The CDR3 runs from the conserved cysteine through the conserved F or W. Where a row states a size, it is once, few, many or the class of an expanded clone; other rows omit it.

j_gene: TRBJ2-1; v_gene: TRBV5-4; abundance: NA; CDR3aa: CASSSTTGTYYNEQFF
j_gene: TRBJ2-3; v_gene: TRBV19; abundance: NA; CDR3aa: CASSMGDRFTDTQYF
j_gene: TRBJ2-7; v_gene: TRBV15; abundance: NA; CDR3aa: CATSRDATGTGGDYEQYF
j_gene: TRBJ2-1; v_gene: TRBV7-2; abundance: few; CDR3aa: CASSLNSLRGDNEQFF
j_gene: TRBJ2-1; v_gene: TRBV27; abundance: NA; CDR3aa: CASSRLTSGQYNEQFF
j_gene: TRBJ2-5; v_gene: TRBV19; abundance: NA; CDR3aa: CASSIGPGLQETQYF
j_gene: TRBJ1-2; v_gene: TRBV5-1; abundance: NA; CDR3aa: CASSPTGGAEGYTF
j_gene: TRBJ2-7; v_gene: TRBV2; abundance: NA; CDR3aa: CASSETSGYSYEQYF
j_gene: TRBJ2-7; v_gene: TRBV5-5; abundance: NA; CDR3aa: CASSIGQGRTIPYEQYF
j_gene: TRBJ2-3; v_gene: TRBV6-4; abundance: NA; CDR3aa: CASSRRLGTDTQYF
j_gene: TRBJ1-5; v_gene: TRBV2; abundance: NA; CDR3aa: CASSRSTASNQPQHF
j_gene: TRBJ2-1; v_gene: TRBV7-3; abundance: NA; CDR3aa: CASSRVGGAGGSHEQFF
j_gene: TRBJ2-5; v_gene: TRBV10-3; abundance: NA; CDR3aa: CAISEQGQKTQYF
j_gene: TRBJ1-2; v_gene: TRBV6-1; abundance: NA; CDR3aa: CASSERTAVPSNYGYTF
j_gene: TRBJ2-1; v_gene: TRBV4-1; abundance: NA; CDR3aa: CASSQELAGVANEQFF
j_gene: TRBJ2-5; v_gene: TRBV5-1; abundance: NA; CDR3aa: CASSLSGKETQYF
j_gene: TRBJ1-2; v_gene: TRBV5-1; abundance: NA; CDR3aa: CASAGGGSGGYTF
j_gene: TRBJ2-7; v_gene: TRBV5-4; abundance: NA; CDR3aa: CASSLGGGYEQYF
j_gene: TRBJ2-1; v_gene: TRBV21-1; abundance: NA; CDR3aa: CASSKLTGTSGSCEQFF
j_gene: TRBJ1-1; v_gene: TRBV19; abundance: NA; CDR3aa: CASRSPAGGSTEAFF
j_gene: NA; v_gene: TRBV28; abundance: NA; CDR3aa: CASSLRGGKGYEQYF
j_gene: NA; v_gene: TRBV4-2; abundance: NA; CDR3aa: CASSPGTGGGYEQYF
j_gene: TRBJ2-1; v_gene: TRBV9; abundance: NA; CDR3aa: CASSVAPTSGNNEQFF
j_gene: TRBJ2-1; v_gene: TRBV30; abundance: NA; CDR3aa: CAWSGTSGSISYNEQFF
j_gene: TRBJ1-4; v_gene: TRBV4-1; abundance: once; CDR3aa: CASSQVSLRGEKLFF
j_gene: TRBJ1-2; v_gene: TRBV7-9; abundance: NA; CDR3aa: CASSLKAPGYTF
j_gene: TRBJ2-1; v_gene: TRBV6-1; abundance: NA; CDR3aa: CASRDGQYNEQFF
j_gene: TRBJ2-7; v_gene: TRBV11-2; abundance: NA; CDR3aa: CASSSYIYEQYF
j_gene: TRBJ1-1; v_gene: TRBV30; abundance: NA; CDR3aa: CAWSVGRGMNTEAFF
j_gene: TRBJ2-2; v_gene: TRBV7-2; abundance: NA; CDR3aa: CASSLRNSGRKTGELFF
j_gene: TRBJ1-2; v_gene: TRBV28; abundance: NA; CDR3aa: CASSSQTRDGYTF
j_gene: TRBJ2-7; v_gene: TRBV6-1; abundance: NA; CDR3aa: CAATDYYEQYF
j_gene: TRBJ1-5; v_gene: TRBV18; abundance: NA; CDR3aa: CASSATDSSNQPQHF
j_gene: TRBJ1-1; v_gene: TRBV5-8; abundance: NA; CDR3aa: CASSTRDRGIMGTEAFF
j_gene: TRBJ2-7; v_gene: TRBV4-2; abundance: NA; CDR3aa: CASSHRTSGTYEQYF
j_gene: TRBJ2-5; v_gene: TRBV11-3; abundance: NA; CDR3aa: CASSLGTGVGETQYF
j_gene: TRBJ1-1; v_gene: TRBV19; abundance: NA; CDR3aa: CASRRTVVGTEAFF
j_gene: TRBJ1-5; v_gene: TRBV6-1; abundance: NA; CDR3aa: CASGQWGQPQHF
j_gene: TRBJ2-1; v_gene: TRBV5-1; abundance: NA; CDR3aa: CASSYGGTLYNEQFF
j_gene: TRBJ1-3; v_gene: TRBV30; abundance: NA; CDR3aa: CASADRVGNTIYF
j_gene: TRBJ2-5; v_gene: TRBV11-2; abundance: NA; CDR3aa: CASSSGDRVMETQYF
j_gene: TRBJ1-1; v_gene: TRBV30; abundance: NA; CDR3aa: CAWSVRGYTEAFF
j_gene: TRBJ2-1; v_gene: TRBV6-4; abundance: NA; CDR3aa: CASSGSISGQFF
j_gene: TRBJ2-2; v_gene: TRBV9; abundance: NA; CDR3aa: CASRPPDRDSDTGELFF
j_gene: TRBJ1-1; v_gene: TRBV11-2; abundance: NA; CDR3aa: CASSLVVNTEAFF
j_gene: TRBJ2-7; v_gene: TRBV6-1; abundance: NA; CDR3aa: CASSEKGGGPSKSEQYF
j_gene: TRBJ1-4; v_gene: TRBV9; abundance: few; CDR3aa: CASSAHREGEKLFF